This T cell receptor delta chain was retrieved from a study of gamma-delta T cells after stem cell transplantation. TCRdb reanalyzed the RT-PCR reads using CATT. The sample consists of 11,000 or so delta-chain clones, over 1% of them appearing once. Germline values: CDR1 GEAIGNYY, CDR2 EKD. Losses at the gene ends were 0 bases for V and 2 bases for J; bases not matched to a gene: 20. There are 23 residues in the CDR3. V gene TRDV2 combines with J gene TRDJ3; 8 bases fit TRDD3. Sequences were obtained from gamma-delta T cells. The clonotype originates from a human donor. It is not recorded whose cells these are; they may come from a transplant donor. The CDR3 is CACDTIHYATGGGSPWDTRQMFF. CDR3 DNA: TGTGCCTGTGACACCATACACTACGCTACTGGGGGGGGCAGCCCCTGGGACACCCGACAGATGTTTTTC.